One sample yielded the 12 T cell receptor beta chains listed below, sequenced in a study of shared clonotypes between healthy human individuals. The data were produced by immunoSEQ multiplex PCR, yet TCRdb's version contains in-frame clones alone and is incomplete. The sample carries 2 million to 2.5 million clones, approximately 90% recorded once. Input material: naive CD4+ T cells from PBMCs. Stated subset: CD45RA+ positively selected. Receptors originate from a young man in good health. Some clones in this sample may be carry-over from other donors' samples.

This chain joins TRBV4-3 and TRBJ1-2; 7 bases agree with TRBD1. With 1 base clipped from V and 0 bases from J, the junction kept 5 bases outside the gene matches. The CDR3 is 16 residues long. Per germline, CDR1 LGHNA and CDR2 YSLEER. Here the CDR3 DNA reads TGCGCCAGCAGCCAAGTGGGGACAGACGCTAACTATGGCTACACCTTC. Amino acid sequence: CASSQVGTDANYGYTF.

The chain employs TRBV21-1 and TRBJ1-2; whether TRBD1, the table's D call, matches the DNA was not checked. TRBV21-1 is classified as a pseudogene. The CDR3 has 13 amino acids. The CDR3 is CASSRGTDYGYTF. CDR3 in DNA: TGTGCCAGCAGCAGGGGGACAGACTATGGCTACACCTTC.

This clone has only one observation. The same CDR3 also results from other DNA sequences found in this sample. This chain links TRBV5-1 with TRBJ2-7, with TRBD2 identical over 8 bases. Germline V gene lookup returns CDR1 SGHRS and CDR2 YFSETQ. This CDR3 spans 13 amino acids. The V gene end was trimmed by 3 bases and the J gene end by 4 bases; junction bases not matched to a gene: 3. The CDR3 sequence: CASSSPGGYEQYF. In DNA, the CDR3 is TGCGCCAGCAGCTCCCCGGGGGGGTACGAGCAGTACTTC.

This chain joins TRBV5-6 and TRBJ1-4; 8 bases match TRBD1. This CDR3 is 14 amino acids long. V gave up 2 bases and J gave up 8 bases; unmatched junction bases: 5. CDR1 and CDR2 from the germline V gene are SGHDT and YYEEEE. The DNA of the CDR3 is TGTGCCAGCAGCTTCCCCGGACAGGGCGAAAAACTGTTTTTT. Residues: CASSFPGQGEKLFF.

The CDR3 protein is CASSTVSGSGNTIYF. Here the CDR3 DNA reads TGTGCCAGCAGCACTGTTTCGGGGTCTGGAAACACCATATATTTT. The chain carries TRBV7-9 and TRBJ1-3; D is ambiguous. Deletions cut 5 bases from V and 1 base from J, with 12 bases between. CDR1 and CDR2 (germline): SEHNR, FQNEAQ (reference sequence). The CDR3 is 15 amino acids.

The chain joins TRBV4-2 to TRBJ1-1; 9 nucleotides agree with TRBD1. The V segment lost 3 bases and the J segment 1 base; nucleotides outside the gene matches: 6. CDR3 length equals 16 residues. Germline V gene data show CDR1 as LGHNA and CDR2 as YNFKEQ. The chain's CDR3 is CASSQGGTGSNTEAFF. In DNA, the CDR3 is TGTGCCAGCAGCCAGGGCGGGACAGGGTCGAACACTGAAGCTTTCTTT.

This chain connects TRBV19 to TRBJ1-2, with a tentative D call TRBD1 (5 bases). CDR3 length: 15 amino acids. Looked up from germline, CDR1 is LNHDA and CDR2 is SQIVND (reference sequence). Trimming took off 3 bases at V and 0 bases at J, with 11 bases between the two ends. This chain's CDR3 is CASSMGVRTNYGYTF. In nucleotides, the CDR3 is TGTGCCAGTAGTATGGGGGTCAGAACTAACTATGGCTACACCTTC.

V and J are TRBV19 and TRBJ2-5, with a tentative D call TRBD1 (6 bases). The length of the CDR3 is 15 residues. Between the trimmed V and J ends, which lost 0 bases and 7 bases, there was a span of 15 bases. Germline V gives CDR1 LNHDA, CDR2 SQIVND (reference sequence). This chain's CDR3 is CASSIDHGGPGTQYF. CDR3 nucleotides: TGTGCCAGTAGTATAGATCATGGGGGCCCAGGGACCCAGTACTTC.

Notes on this clone: The same CDR3 is also encoded by other DNA sequences in this sample. The chain has TRBV5-1 and TRBJ1-1; 7 bases align to TRBD1. CDR1 is SGHRS and CDR2 is YFSETQ in the germline V gene. J lost 6 bases, V lost 0 bases, and 5 bases had no gene match. The CDR3 contains 14 residues. CDR3 sequence: CASSLGQGGAEAFF. CDR3 nucleotide sequence: TGCGCCAGCAGCTTGGGACAGGGAGGGGCTGAAGCTTTCTTT.

The gene calls are TRBV9 and TRBJ2-1; a possible D gene is TRBD2 (6 bases). The length of the CDR3 is 16 residues. The ends were cut back, 3 bases at V and 8 bases at J, with 21 bases in the middle. Per germline, CDR1 SGDLS and CDR2 YYNGEE. CDR3 bases: TGTGCCAGCAGCGCCTATGTTGGGGGAGGTATCGATGAGCAGTTCTTC. It yields the protein CASSAYVGGGIDEQFF. Looking up the rest from reference TRBV9 and TRBJ2-1 gives the full variable domain: DSGVTQTPKHLITATGQRVTLRCSPRSGDLSVYWYQQSLDQGLQFLIQYYNGEERAKGNILERFSAQQFPDLHSELNLSSLELGDSALYFCASSAYVGGGIDEQFFGPGTRLTVL.

The chain joins TRBV7-2 to TRBJ2-1; 9 bases are shared with TRBD1. The CDR3 has 14 residues. Unmatched junction bases numbered 7, after V lost 5 bases and J lost 8 bases. Germline values: CDR1 SGHTA, CDR2 FQGNSA. CDR3 in DNA: TGTGCCAGCAGCCGGACCGGGACAGGGTATGAGCAGTTCTTC. It yields the protein CASSRTGTGYEQFF.

The rearrangement uses TRBV28 and TRBJ1-2; TRBD1 is a possible D gene (6 bases). The CDR3 runs 15 residues. Trimming removed 7 bases at V and 2 bases at J, with 17 bases between. The germline gives CDR1 MDHEN, CDR2 SYDVKM. The CDR3 DNA sequence: TGTGCCAGCAATAGCCGGGGGGCGGGCAACTATGGCTACACCTTC. Its translation: CASNSRGAGNYGYTF.